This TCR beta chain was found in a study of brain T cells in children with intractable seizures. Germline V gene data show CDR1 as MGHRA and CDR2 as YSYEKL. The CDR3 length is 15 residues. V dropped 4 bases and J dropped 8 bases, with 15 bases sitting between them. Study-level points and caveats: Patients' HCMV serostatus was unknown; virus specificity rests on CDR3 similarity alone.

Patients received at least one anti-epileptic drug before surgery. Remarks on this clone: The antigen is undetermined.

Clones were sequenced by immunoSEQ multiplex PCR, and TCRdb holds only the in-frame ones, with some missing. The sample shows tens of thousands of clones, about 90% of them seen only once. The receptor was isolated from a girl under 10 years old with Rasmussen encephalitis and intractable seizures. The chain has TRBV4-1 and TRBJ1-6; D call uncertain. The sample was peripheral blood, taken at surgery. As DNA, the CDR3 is TGCGCCAGCAGCCTTTTGCGGGTGGAAGATTCACCCCTCCACTTT. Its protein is CASSLLRVEDSPLHF.